Below, 21 T cell receptor beta chains from the same sample are listed, as sequenced in a study of blood T cell repertoires in COVID-19. Clones were read by immunoSEQ multiplex PCR, and TCRdb kept only the in-frame ones, dropping some. The sample carries more than 110,000 clones, roughly four fifths recorded once. The source material was peripheral blood. These receptors originate from a man older than 75 with acute or convalescent COVID-19.

The rearrangement links TRBV6-6 to TRBJ1-5; 8 positions agree with TRBD1. V gave up 2 bases and J gave up 5 bases; unmatched junction bases: 5. This CDR3 is built from 15 residues. Germline CDR1 MNHNY, CDR2 SVGAGI (reference sequence). For the CDR3, the DNA is TGTGCCAGCAGTTACGGAGGACAGGGTTATCAGCCCCAGCATTTT. The encoded protein is CASSYGGQGYQPQHF.

The chain carries TRBV6-2 or TRBV6-3 and TRBJ1-1, with 7 nucleotides matching TRBD1. CDR1 is MNHEY, CDR2 SVGEGT, per germline. CDR3 length: 18 residues. Trimming cost V 6 bases and J 1 base; bases outside gene matches: 17. CDR3 bases: TGTGCCAGCAGCCTCAACAAGGACAGGAAGATTAAGAACACTGAAGCTTTCTTT. It codes for CASSLNKDRKIKNTEAFF.

The chain uses TRBV28 and TRBJ2-7; 10 bases match TRBD2. V shed 5 bases and J 4 bases; nucleotides not matched to a gene: 5. CDR1 and CDR2 (germline): MDHEN, SYDVKM. The CDR3 spans 14 residues. This CDR3 reads CASSPSSGGYEQYF. The CDR3 DNA sequence: TGTGCCAGCAGTCCCTCTAGCGGGGGATACGAGCAGTACTTC.

The chain couples TRBV4-1 to TRBJ1-5; possible D gene TRBD1, 5 bases. CDR1 and CDR2 from the germline V gene are MGHRA and YSYEKL. V lost 4 bases, J lost 5 bases, and 12 bases lay in between. The CDR3 totals 14 residues. CDR3 nucleotides: TGCGCCAGCAGCCGACAGATTGGTGATCAGCCCCAGCATTTT. Its protein is CASSRQIGDQPQHF.

The V gene is TRBV7-2, the J gene TRBJ1-1, with 11 bases matching TRBD1. CDR1 and CDR2 from the germline V gene are SGHTA and FQGNSA. V shed 6 bases and J 11 bases; nucleotides not matched to a gene: 14. The CDR3 runs to 15 residues. The CDR3 DNA reads TGTGCCAGCAGACGGACAGGGGGCGTAGTCCCTTCGGCTTTCTTT. It specifies CASRRTGGVVPSAFF.

This clone has more than one count but fewer than ten. The V and J genes are TRBV5-1 and TRBJ2-6, with 7 nucleotides matching TRBD1. The trim removed 4 bases at V and 4 bases at J, leaving 8 bases unmatched. CDR3 length equals 16 residues. Germline V CDR1 and CDR2: SGHRS, YFSETQ. The CDR3 coding sequence is TGCGCCAGCAGCCACAAGACAGGGTCAGGGGCCAACGTCCTGACTTTC. Amino acids: CASSHKTGSGANVLTF.

The rearrangement uses TRBV10-1 and TRBJ2-1; 8 bases map to TRBD2. The CDR3 spans 21 residues. After removal of 5 bases from V and 0 bases from J, the junction contained 21 bases not matched to a gene. CDR1 is WNHNN and CDR2 is SYGVQD in the germline V gene (reference sequence). The CDR3 protein is CASSRISRPTGGACSYNEQFF. The CDR3 DNA reads as TGCGCCAGCAGTCGGATCTCCAGACCGACCGGGGGGGCTTGCTCCTACAATGAGCAGTTCTTC.

CDR3 sequence reads: CASSQTQVIEKLFF. The CDR3 DNA follows: TGCGCCAGCAGCCAAACTCAGGTGATAGAAAAACTGTTTTTT. The chain is built from TRBV4-3 and TRBJ1-4; no clear D gene. Trimming left V 2 bases short and J 8 bases short, with 12 bases between. Germline lookup yields CDR1 LGHNA and CDR2 YSLEER. This CDR3 is built from 14 residues.

This clone occurred once. The chain carries TRBV7-2 and TRBJ2-1, with a possible D match to TRBD2 (5 bases). CDR3 length: 15 residues. V lost 4 bases and J 0 bases, leaving 10 bases between the germline ends. Germline CDR1 reads SGHTA; CDR2 reads FQGNSA. The CDR3 DNA sequence: TGTGCCAGCAGCTACAGCGGCAACTCCTACAATGAGCAGTTCTTC. Translating gives CASSYSGNSYNEQFF.

The count of this clone is one. V gene TRBV10-3 combines with J gene TRBJ2-7; D unresolved. Germline CDR1 and CDR2: ENHRY and SYGVKD. The CDR3 has 12 residues. V lost 3 bases and J lost 2, with 5 bases in between. CDR3 nucleotides: TGTGCCATCAGTGACGCGACCTACGAGCAGTACTTC. The encoded protein is CAISDATYEQYF.

The J gene is TRBJ2-2, the V gene TRBV24-1; no clear D gene. Germline values: CDR1 KGHDR, CDR2 SFDVKD. Deletions cut 4 bases from V and 7 bases from J, with 15 bases between. CDR3 length: 15 amino acids. The CDR3 sequence: CATSDLPGLGGELFF. CDR3 bases: TGTGCCACCAGTGACCTCCCTGGTCTCGGCGGGGAGCTGTTTTTT.

The J gene is TRBJ2-7, the V gene TRBV19; 7 bases are a match to TRBD1. After removal of 5 bases from V and 0 bases from J, the junction contained 4 bases not matched to a gene. Germline loops: CDR1 LNHDA, CDR2 SQIVND (reference sequence). This CDR3 has 14 amino acids. CDR3 loop: CASSEDRASYEQYF. For the CDR3, the DNA is TGTGCCAGTAGTGAAGACAGGGCCTCCTACGAGCAGTACTTC.

This clone was detected once. The V call is TRBV6-6, the J call TRBJ1-1; 10 bases are a match to TRBD1. The CDR3 extends over 13 amino acids. Per the germline V gene, CDR1 is MNHNY and CDR2 is SVGAGI (reference sequence). With 6 bases clipped from V and 2 bases from J, the junction kept 0 bases outside the gene matches. The CDR3 is CASRTGGNTEAFF. Here the CDR3 DNA reads TGTGCCAGCAGGACAGGGGGCAACACTGAAGCTTTCTTT.

This clone was counted a single time. This chain connects TRBV7-2 to TRBJ2-4, with unresolved D. Germline V gives CDR1 SGHTA, CDR2 FQGNSA. V gave up 5 bases and J gave up 0 bases, with 17 bases separating them. CDR3 length: 17 amino acids. As DNA, the CDR3 is TGTGCCAGCAGCCTTGATATCTCGCGCGTAGCCAAAAACATTCAGTACTTC. Protein sequence: CASSLDISRVAKNIQYF.

This clone was detected only once. V and J are TRBV7-3 and TRBJ1-1, with D hard to call. Trimming shortened V by 3 bases and J by 3 bases, and 8 bases separated the two germline ends. The CDR3 spans 13 residues. CDR1 is SGHTA and CDR2 is FQGTGA in the germline V gene. CDR3 nucleotide sequence: TGTGCCAGCAGCTTCAACCGGGACACTGAAGCTTTCTTT. Residues: CASSFNRDTEAFF.

The chain joins TRBV5-6 to TRBJ1-4; 9 bases agree with TRBD1. The J segment lost 6 bases and the V segment lost 5 bases, leaving 2 bases of the junction unmatched. Germline CDR1 is SGHDT and CDR2 is YYEEEE. The CDR3 extends over 13 amino acids. The CDR3 here is CASRGQGDEKLFF. CDR3 DNA: TGTGCCAGCAGGGGACAGGGTGATGAAAAACTGTTTTTT.

This chain connects TRBV6-1 to TRBJ1-2; 10 positions agree with TRBD1. Germline trimming cut 3 bases from V and 8 bases from J; bases unmatched to any gene: 6. CDR3 length equals 14 residues. Germline-derived CDR1 and CDR2 are MNHNS and SASEGT. CDR3 residues: CASSDGTGVEGYTF. In nucleotides, the CDR3 is TGTGCCAGCAGTGACGGGACAGGGGTAGAAGGCTACACCTTC.

The CDR3 sequence is CASSPLRPQGTTEAFF. CDR3 sequence (DNA): TGTGCCAGCAGCCCCCTGAGGCCACAGGGGACCACTGAAGCTTTCTTT. V and J are TRBV2 and TRBJ1-1, with 7 bases aligning to TRBD1. The CDR3 covers 16 residues. J gave up 4 bases and V 6 bases, and 14 bases lay outside the gene matches. Germline V gene data show CDR1 as SNHLY and CDR2 as FYNNEI.

The chain recombines TRBV5-1 with TRBJ2-3; TRBD2 aligns across 13 bases. Germline V gene lookup returns CDR1 SGHRS and CDR2 YFSETQ. V lost 4 bases to trimming and J lost 1 base; unmatched junction nucleotides: 3. The CDR3 sequence is 16 residues long. The CDR3 is CASSNGLAGGTDTQYF. The DNA for the CDR3 is TGCGCCAGCAGCAACGGACTAGCGGGGGGCACAGATACGCAGTATTTT. Full variable domain (rest looked up from reference TRBV5-1 and TRBJ2-3): KAGVTQTPRYLIKTRGQQVTLSCSPISGHRSVSWYQQTPGQGLQFLFEYFSETQRNKGNFPGRFSGRQFSNSRSEMNVSTLELGDSALYLCASSNGLAGGTDTQYFGPGTRLTVL.

The chain links TRBV7-2 to TRBJ2-5; the D is unclear. Germline V CDR1 and CDR2: SGHTA, FQGNSA. Trimming removed 5 bases from V and 4 bases from J, with 5 bases in between. This CDR3 has 11 amino acids. The DNA for the CDR3 is TGTGCCAGCAGCCGCAGAGAGACCCAGTACTTC. Its protein is CASSRRETQYF.

This clone appeared a few times. This sequence joins TRBV6-6 and TRBJ1-5; TRBD1 might be the D (6 bases). V lost 4 bases and J 1 base, leaving 14 bases between the germline ends. This CDR3 is 16 amino acids long. CDR1 is MNHNY and CDR2 is SVGAGI in the germline V gene (reference sequence). The CDR3, as DNA: TGTGCCAGCAGTTTCCCGCCCGGACAGAGCAATCAGCCCCAGCATTTT. Translation: CASSFPPGQSNQPQHF.